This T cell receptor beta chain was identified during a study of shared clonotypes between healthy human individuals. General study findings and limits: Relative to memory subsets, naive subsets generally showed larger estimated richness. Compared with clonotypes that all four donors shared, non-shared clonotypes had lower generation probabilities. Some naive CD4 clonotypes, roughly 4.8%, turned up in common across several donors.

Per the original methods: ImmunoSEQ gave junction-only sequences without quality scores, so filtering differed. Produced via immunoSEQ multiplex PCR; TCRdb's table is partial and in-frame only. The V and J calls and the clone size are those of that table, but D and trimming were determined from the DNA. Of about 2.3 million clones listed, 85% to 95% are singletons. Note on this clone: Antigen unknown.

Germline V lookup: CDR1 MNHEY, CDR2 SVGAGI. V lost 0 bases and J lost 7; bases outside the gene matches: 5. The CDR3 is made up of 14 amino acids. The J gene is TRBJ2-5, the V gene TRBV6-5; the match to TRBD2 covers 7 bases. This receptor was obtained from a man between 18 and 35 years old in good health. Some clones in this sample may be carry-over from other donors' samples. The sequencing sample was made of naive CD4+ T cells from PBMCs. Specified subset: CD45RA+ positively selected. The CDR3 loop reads CASSYSGGDATQYF. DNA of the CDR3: TGTGCCAGCAGTTACTCGGGGGGGGACGCGACCCAGTACTTC.